The source of this T cell receptor (beta chain) is a study of PD-L1 blockade in urothelial cancer (dated by TCRdb to about 2017). Regarding the research as a whole: Every patient began therapy around 2014 and was given atezolizumab 1,200 mg intravenously every 3 weeks. About 90% of the 29 patients were males with bladder-origin urothelial cancer, and about 60% of the 29 reported a prior smoking history. Patients had an ECOG performance status of 0 or 1 and had received between 0 and 3 prior chemotherapy regimens. Blood samples were analyzed at two time points: 3 weeks after treatment start (second dose) and 6 weeks after treatment start. A median of around 150,000 T cells and fewer than 85,000 unique TCRs was obtained from blood samples, and a median clonality of around 0.08 was observed. The study, an exploratory multi-omic analysis, examined somatic, immune and clinical correlates of response to PD-L1 blockade with atezolizumab in urothelial cancer. Pretreatment tumor samples, along with matched peripheral blood serially collected before and after atezolizumab treatment, were subjected to TCR sequencing. Durable clinical benefit meant progression-free survival longer than 6 months, and TCR features were also tested against progression-free and overall survival. Whole exome sequencing and RNA sequencing of pretreatment tumors were performed alongside TCR sequencing in the same patients. Durable clinical benefit was achieved by nine patients but not by the remaining 20. Twenty-nine patients had pretreatment blood TCR-seq, around 24 had at least one posttreatment blood collection, and around 24 had tumor TCR-seq. General conclusions and limits of the study: A pretreatment peripheral blood TCR clonality below the median was linked to improved progression-free and overall survival. Because of the small sample size (n ≈ 31) and the many exploratory analyses performed, the results are intended to be regarded as hypothesis-generating. At 3 weeks after the start of treatment, tumor-associated TCR clones in peripheral blood had expanded more in patients with durable benefit (n of about 20, p = 0.022).

The cohort included some 30 patients with locally advanced or metastatic urothelial carcinoma who were treated at Memorial Sloan Kettering on a trial protocol. Peripheral blood mononuclear cells were collected from each patient pretreatment and during treatment, giving between 1 and 8 total time points per patient. The Qiagen DNeasy Blood extraction kit was used to purify genomic DNA from total PBMCs and tumor samples. PBMCs were collected pretreatment and during treatment, and were isolated and stored as previously described. Trimming at the junction amounts to 8 bases on V and 0 bases on J, and the germline ends lie 11 bases apart. Reading the germline V gene gives CDR1 MNHNS and CDR2 SASEGT. Measured from the cysteine to the phenylalanine, the CDR3 is 14 residues long. The sequence is cut down to CDR3 DNA, 42 bases in frame from base 1. To estimate absolute template abundance from read counts, synthetic TCR analog templates were spiked into each PCR. The immunoSEQ assay was used to amplify TCRbeta CDR3 regions from genomic DNA with bias-controlled V and J gene primers. Rearranged TCRbeta segments were sequenced at approximately 20X coverage. The source study handled its data this way. Sequencing errors were corrected by clustering, and CDR3s were annotated against IMGT so that V, D and J genes could be assigned. Downstream analyses used only productive TCRbeta rearrangements and left out out-of-frame or stop-codon sequences. Clonality was calculated as one minus the Shannon entropy normalized by the log of the number of unique productive sequences. Clones differing between time points or between blood and tumor were identified using Fisher's exact test with Benjamini-Hochberg correction, with an adjusted p below 0.01 applied as the threshold. TCRdb mirrors the immuneACCESS table, restricted to in-frame sequences. Some clones are absent from its copies; in checked studies, under half trace to an unresolved V gene, and the reason for the others is unknown. The V and J calls and clone size were taken over from that table, and D and trimming were inferred from the DNA. This sample comprises approximately 30,000 clones, approximately 79% of them detected only once. The ten largest account for just over 2% of the sample.

With regard to this clone: Its antigen is not yet known. Per-base quality was not reported, and no clone a single base away is much larger than it.

The receptor was isolated from a man aged 45-65 years with urothelial cancer. The sample in question was PBMCs, obtained around atezolizumab (anti-PD-L1) treatment. Recombination linked TRBV6-1 to TRBJ1-5, with TRBD1 perhaps the D gene, on 5 matching bases. The DNA reads as follows: TGTGCCAGCTTCCGACAGTATAGCAATCAGCCCCAGCATTTT. Its protein product is CASFRQYSNQPQHF.